A selection of T cell receptor beta chains follows, all from one sample in a study of blood T cell repertoires in COVID-19. Assay: immunoSEQ multiplex PCR; the TCRdb copy retains only in-frame clones and omits some. The sample shows under 350,000 clones, 85% of them seen only once. The source material was peripheral blood. The receptors derive from a human donor in a cohort sampled during active COVID-19. Both conserved end residues are part of each CDR3. A D gene is named only where the DNA matches it firmly. A row's size may be missing; if present it is once, few, many or a size class.

d_gene,v_gene,abundance,j_gene,CDR3nt,CDR3aa
-,TRBV3-1/TRBV3-2,-,TRBJ2-2,TGTGCCAGCAGCCAACGGGACACCGGGGAGCTGTTTTTT,CASSQRDTGELFF
-,TRBV5-4,-,TRBJ1-2,TGTGCCAGCAGCTTACCAGATCGTGGCTACACCTTC,CASSLPDRGYTF
TRBD1,TRBV6-4,-,TRBJ1-6,TGTGCCAGCAGCCTAAGGACAGGGGGAGGTTCACCCCTCCACTTT,CASSLRTGGGSPLHF
-,TRBV6-6,once,TRBJ1-5,TGTGCCAGCAGTTATTCCCCTAATCAGCCCCAGCATTTT,CASSYSPNQPQHF
TRBD1,TRBV9,-,TRBJ1-2,TGTGCCAGCAGAGACGGACAGGGGAACTATGGCTACACCTTC,CASRDGQGNYGYTF
-,TRBV6-5,-,TRBJ1-1,TGTGCCAGCAGTTACTCAGGGGCAGTGGGCACTGAAGCTTTCTTT,CASSYSGAVGTEAFF
TRBD1,TRBV28,-,TRBJ1-2,TGTGCCAGCAGGTGGACAGGGGCCCTTGCCGGGGGCTACACCTTC,CASRWTGALAGGYTF
-,TRBV5-1,-,TRBJ2-5,TGCGCCAGCAAGAGAGGGCTGGATCAAGAGACCCAGTACTTC,CASKRGLDQETQYF
TRBD2,TRBV9,-,TRBJ2-7,TGTGCCAGCAGCCCACTAGCCGGCACTAGCGGCCCCTACGAGCAGTACTTC,CASSPLAGTSGPYEQYF
-,TRBV29-1,-,TRBJ1-3,TGCAGCGTTGAAGCCGGCTCTGGAAACACCATATATTTT,CSVEAGSGNTIYF
TRBD1,TRBV7-2,-,TRBJ2-2,TGTGCCAGCAGCTTAGGCCCGACAGGGGCAACCGGGGAGCTGTTTTTT,CASSLGPTGATGELFF
TRBD2,TRBV25-1,-,TRBJ2-7,TGTGCCAGCAGTGAACGTAGCTTCGGGACTACACTCTACGAGCAGTACTTC,CASSERSFGTTLYEQYF
-,TRBV20-1,-,TRBJ2-3,TGCAGTGCTAGTTTCTGGCTAGTCGACACAGATACGCAGTATTTT,CSASFWLVDTDTQYF
-,TRBV9,-,TRBJ2-3,TGTGCCAGCAGCGTAGATCCTAACAGGGAAGTTCCAGATACGCAGTATTTT,CASSVDPNREVPDTQYF
TRBD1,TRBV2,-,TRBJ2-1,TGTGCCAGCAGTGCATTAGCAGGGGGCGCGTCGGAACTGGTCTTC,CASSALAGGASELVF
-,TRBV18,-,TRBJ1-6,TGTGCCAGCTCACCGGGTCAGGGGAACTCACCCCTCCACTTT,CASSPGQGNSPLHF
-,TRBV18,-,TRBJ1-2,TGTGCCAGCTCACCACCGGACAGCTATGGCTACACCTTC,CASSPPDSYGYTF
TRBD1,TRBV25-1,-,TRBJ2-2,TGTGCCAGCAGCATGACAGGGTTATACACCGGGGAGCTGTTTTTT,CASSMTGLYTGELFF
TRBD1,TRBV27,-,TRBJ2-6,TGTGCCACCAAAGACAGGGGGAAGTCTGGGGCCAACGTCCTGACTTTC,CATKDRGKSGANVLTF
TRBD1,TRBV5-1,-,TRBJ2-3,TGCGCCAGCAGCGCACAGGGGGCGAGCACAGATACGCAGTATTTT,CASSAQGASTDTQYF
TRBD2,TRBV2,-,TRBJ2-2,TGTGCCAGCAGTGCTAGCGGGTTCACCGGGGAGCTGTTTTTT,CASSASGFTGELFF
TRBD1,TRBV19,-,TRBJ1-5,TGTGCCAGTAGTACGAACAGGGGCGCGAGTCAGCCCCAGCATTTT,CASSTNRGASQPQHF
-,TRBV27,-,TRBJ1-2,TGTGCCAGCAGTATATACAGTGGGCCCTTCCGGGGCTATGGCTACACCTTC,CASSIYSGPFRGYGYTF
TRBD1,TRBV18,-,TRBJ1-1,TGTGCCAGCTCACCACTGGAAGGGCAGGGGGTCGACACTGAAGCTTTCTTT,CASSPLEGQGVDTEAFF
-,TRBV19,-,TRBJ2-7,TGTGCCAGTAGTCCCTCCGGAGGGGGGGAGCGGTCCTACGAGCAGTACTTC,CASSPSGGGERSYEQYF
-,TRBV24-1,-,TRBJ2-3,TGTGCCACCTCGCCGTCCCACGGGAGCACAGATACGCAGTATTTT,CATSPSHGSTDTQYF
-,TRBV18,few,TRBJ1-2,TGTGCCAGCTCACCGACTATTTCCTATGGCTACACCTTC,CASSPTISYGYTF
-,TRBV7-4,-,TRBJ2-7,TGTGCCAGCAGCTTAGCGCGGGATAGCGGTCCGCGCTACGAGCAGTACTTC,CASSLARDSGPRYEQYF
-,TRBV20-1,-,TRBJ1-2,TGCAGTGCTACGGGGAACTATGGCTACACCTTC,CSATGNYGYTF
-,TRBV7-9,-,TRBJ2-1,TGTGCCAGCAGCGCAGGGAACCGGGCCCCCAAGTTCTTC,CASSAGNRAPKFF
-,TRBV7-6,-,TRBJ1-5,TGTGCCAGCAGCTTGGAAGCGGGACCCTTTTATAGCAATCAGCCCCAGCATTTT,CASSLEAGPFYSNQPQHF
-,TRBV2,-,TRBJ2-1,TGTGCCAGCAGTGAGCAGTCCTACAATGAGCAGTTCTTC,CASSEQSYNEQFF
-,TRBV21-1,once,TRBJ2-1,TGTGCCAGCAGCATTAGACGGCCCCCCGGCGGGGGTGAGCAGTTCTTC,CASSIRRPPGGGEQFF
-,TRBV7-8,-,TRBJ1-4,TGTGCCAGCAGCTTATCCAGAAATGAAAAACTGTTTTTT,CASSLSRNEKLFF
-,TRBV5-5,-,TRBJ1-2,TGTGCCAGCAGCTTAGGACAGAACTATGGCTACACCTTC,CASSLGQNYGYTF
TRBD1,TRBV6-6,-,TRBJ2-1,TGTGCCAGCAGAGGGGGCCAAAAATCCTTGATACATGAGCAGTTCTTC,CASRGGQKSLIHEQFF
-,TRBV5-1,-,TRBJ2-1,TGCGCCAGCAGAGATGGCGAGGCCAATGAGCAGTTCTTC,CASRDGEANEQFF
-,TRBV6-6,few,TRBJ2-6,TGTGCCAGCTCTAGTCCGGCTGGGGCCAACGTCCTGACTTTC,CASSSPAGANVLTF
TRBD2,TRBV24-1,many,TRBJ2-3,TGTGCCACCAGTGGGTCTAGCGGGTACACAGATACGCAGTATTTT,CATSGSSGYTDTQYF
-,TRBV2,-,TRBJ2-3,TGTGCCAGCAGTGCGGTTCTAGCTGCCCCACATACGCAGTATTTT,CASSAVLAAPHTQYF
TRBD1,TRBV7-8,-,TRBJ2-2,TGTGCCAGCAGCTTTCTTGGTCTGACAGGGAGCGCCGGGGAGCTGTTTTTT,CASSFLGLTGSAGELFF
-,TRBV29-1,-,TRBJ1-2,TGCAGCGTCCACAGCGAGGGCCGACTTAGCACCTTC,CSVHSEGRLSTF
TRBD1,TRBV12-3/TRBV12-4,-,TRBJ2-5,TGTGCCAGCAGGGGGACAGCCCGAGGGACCCAGTACTTC,CASRGTARGTQYF
TRBD1,TRBV6-5,-,TRBJ2-5,TGTGCCAGCAGTTACTCCGGGACAGGCTCTCAAGAGACCCAGTACTTC,CASSYSGTGSQETQYF
-,TRBV3-1/TRBV3-2,-,TRBJ1-1,TGTGCCAGCAGCCAAAGCGACACTGAAGCTTTCTTT,CASSQSDTEAFF
-,TRBV29-1,-,TRBJ1-4,TGCAGCGTTGGGACAGCAAAGAATGAAAAACTGTTTTTT,CSVGTAKNEKLFF
-,TRBV6-5,-,TRBJ1-2,TGTGCCAGCAAAGACGCAGGGTCCTATGGCTACACCTTC,CASKDAGSYGYTF
-,TRBV2,-,TRBJ2-7,TGTGCCAGCAGTGGCGGGAATCGGTCCTTGGACTTC,CASSGGNRSLDF